A selection of T cell receptor beta chains follows, all from one sample in a study of T cell repertoires in cytomegalovirus infection. MiXCR, run by TCRdb on the reads, gives a single entry per CDR3 protein. The table includes about 150,000 distinct CDR3 sequences, about 20% detected once. What was sequenced was PBMCs. These TCRs come from a human donor in good health (CMV status not recorded). Some clones in this sample may be carry-over from other donors' samples. Each CDR3 is given with its conserved first and last residue. A D gene is named only where the DNA matches it firmly. The size field is filled for only some rows; it gives once, few, many or a size class.

DNA	CDR3	J	D	size	V
TGTGCCAGCAGCTTTTGGACAGGGGGCTCGAATCAGCCCCAGCATTTT	CASSFWTGGSNQPQHF	TRBJ1-5	TRBD1	many	TRBV7-8
TGCGCCAGCAGCCCCGGCGAGTACGACACCGGGGAGCTGTTTTTT	CASSPGEYDTGELFF	TRBJ2-2	-	-	TRBV4-1
TGTGCCAGCAGTTTAATGTTTGGGGGAGGGGTTGGAAATCAGCCCCAGCATTTT	CASSLMFGGGVGNQPQHF	TRBJ1-5	-	few	TRBV28
TGTGCCAGCAGCTTTCCCACCGCGTACAATGAGCAGTTCTTC	CASSFPTAYNEQFF	TRBJ2-1	-	-	TRBV7-9
TGTGCCAGCAGCTTGGAGGACAACCAAGAGACCCAGTACTTC	CASSLEDNQETQYF	TRBJ2-5	-	-	TRBV5-4
TGTGCCAGCAGCCCCCACGGACTAGCGAATGAGCAGTTCTTC	CASSPHGLANEQFF	TRBJ2-1	TRBD2	-	TRBV7-2
TGTGCCAGCAGACAGAACGGACAGGGGGCAGCGTCTGACGAGCAGTACTTC	CASRQNGQGAASDEQYF	TRBJ2-7	TRBD1	many	TRBV7-2
TGTGCCAGCAGCCAAGCGGGGATCGGCTATGGCTACACCTTC	CASSQAGIGYGYTF	TRBJ1-2	-	few	TRBV3-1
TGTGCCAGCAGCCCAAGACGGGGGGGGGCCGGGTCCTACAATGAGCAGTTCTTC	CASSPRRGGAGSYNEQFF	TRBJ2-1	TRBD2	-	TRBV7-2
TGTGCCAGCAGCTCAGGTAGGAGCTCCTACAATGAGCAGTTCTTC	CASSSGRSSYNEQFF	TRBJ2-1	-	-	TRBV11-3
TGTGCCAGCAGCTTTGGGTACCCCTACGAGCAGTACTTC	CASSFGYPYEQYF	TRBJ2-7	-	-	TRBV7-4
TGTGCCAGCAGTTTATCCGCGGACAACAGGGGTCTCCACTTT	CASSLSADNRGLHF	TRBJ1-6	TRBD1	many	TRBV28
TGTGCCAGCAGTTTAGGACTAGCGGGAGCCACCCTCCAGTACTTC	CASSLGLAGATLQYF	TRBJ2-5	TRBD2	many	TRBV6-6
TGTGCCAGCAGCGCAACTGACAAGAACACCGGGGAGCTGTTTTTT	CASSATDKNTGELFF	TRBJ2-2	-	-	TRBV2
TGTGCCAGCAGCTTAGCAGGGCTGAACACTGAAGCTTTCTTT	CASSLAGLNTEAFF	TRBJ1-1	-	many	TRBV7-2
TGTGCCAGCAGTAACGACAGGGGCCACACTGAAGCTTTCTTT	CASSNDRGHTEAFF	TRBJ1-1	TRBD1	once	TRBV6-5
TGTGCCAGCAGCTTCTACAGCGACAATGAGCAGTTCTTC	CASSFYSDNEQFF	TRBJ2-1	-	many	TRBV7-8
TGCGCCAGCAGGACTAGCGGGAGTGTGGATACGCAGTATTTT	CASRTSGSVDTQYF	TRBJ2-3	TRBD2	-	TRBV5-1
TGTGCCAGCAGCTCCGCCTCCCCTCTAGCGGGAGGCGAGACCCAGTACTTC	CASSSASPLAGGETQYF	TRBJ2-5	TRBD2	few	TRBV11-2
TGTGCCAGCAGCTTGCGTGCGGACACCACTGAAGCTTTCTTT	CASSLRADTTEAFF	TRBJ1-1	-	many	TRBV7-8
TGTGCCAGCAGCTTCGGGCTAGACGGCGGGGAGCTGTTTTTT	CASSFGLDGGELFF	TRBJ2-2	-	many	TRBV7-2
TGTGCCACCAGCAGAGAGGACGGGGGGAGCTCCTACGAGCAGTACTTC	CATSREDGGSSYEQYF	TRBJ2-7	TRBD2	few	TRBV15
TGTGCCAGCAGCCCTCGAGCGGGCACCCTTAGCACAGATACGCAGTATTTT	CASSPRAGTLSTDTQYF	TRBJ2-3	-	many	TRBV7-8
TGCAGTGCTAGTATTCTGAGCTCCTACAATGAGCAGTTCTTC	CSASILSSYNEQFF	TRBJ2-1	-	-	TRBV20-1
TGTGCCAGCAGTGAAGGAGGAGACGAGACCCAGTACTTC	CASSEGGDETQYF	TRBJ2-5	-	many	TRBV6-1
TGCAGTGCTAGAGAGACAGGGGCCAAAAACATTCAGTACTTC	CSARETGAKNIQYF	TRBJ2-4	TRBD1	-	TRBV20-1
TGTGCCAGCAGCTTTGGTAGGCGGGACTACGAGCAGTACTTC	CASSFGRRDYEQYF	TRBJ2-7	-	-	TRBV5-6
TGTGCCAGCAGCGGGGTAGCGGGGGCCTACAATGAGCAGTTCTTC	CASSGVAGAYNEQFF	TRBJ2-1	TRBD2	-	TRBV7-6
TGCGCCAGCAGCCAAGAGGGACCAAGAAATGAGCAGTTCTTC	CASSQEGPRNEQFF	TRBJ2-1	-	few	TRBV4-1
TGCAGTGCTAGAGAAAAGGGGCGGGTGAACACCGGGGAGCTGTTTTTT	CSAREKGRVNTGELFF	TRBJ2-2	-	few	TRBV20-1
TGTGCCAGCAGCCAAGACGGGACAGGGGGATCCTATGGCTACACCTTC	CASSQDGTGGSYGYTF	TRBJ1-2	TRBD1	-	TRBV4-2
TGCAGCGTCGCCCTTCTGAGGGGGGATACGCAGTATTTT	CSVALLRGDTQYF	TRBJ2-3	-	-	TRBV29-1
TGCAGTGCTAGAGGCGGGGGCAATCAGCCCCAGCATTTT	CSARGGGNQPQHF	TRBJ1-5	-	-	TRBV20-1
TGCAGCGTTGAAACCCGACAGGGGGGTGGAAACACCATATATTTT	CSVETRQGGGNTIYF	TRBJ1-3	TRBD1	-	TRBV29-1
TGTGCCAGCAGCACCGCGTGGGGACAGAATAATTCACCCCTCCACTTT	CASSTAWGQNNSPLHF	TRBJ1-6	TRBD1	many	TRBV7-2
TGTGCCAGCAGCTTATCTAGGGGCAGGGTGGCCGGGGAGCTGTTTTTT	CASSLSRGRVAGELFF	TRBJ2-2	-	many	TRBV7-2
TGTGCCAGCAGCTTGGAGACGGGGTTATACCAAGAGACCCAGTACTTC	CASSLETGLYQETQYF	TRBJ2-5	-	many	TRBV7-8
TGTGCCAGCAGCTCAGGGGCTAGCGGAAACTACGAGCAGTACTTC	CASSSGASGNYEQYF	TRBJ2-7	-	many	TRBV7-2
TGTGCCAGCAGCCCAGGACGTTCCCCCGGGGATGAGCAGTTCTTC	CASSPGRSPGDEQFF	TRBJ2-1	-	-	TRBV7-2
TGTGCCAGCAGCTTAAACAGGGAGGCTTTCTCTGGGGCCAACGTCCTGACTTTC	CASSLNREAFSGANVLTF	TRBJ2-6	-	many	TRBV7-2
TGTGCCAGCAGCCGGGGGACAAATCCCTACGAGCAGTACTTC	CASSRGTNPYEQYF	TRBJ2-7	-	many	TRBV7-2
TGTGCCAGCAGTTCCTCCCGGACAGTCCAAACTTTTAAATATGGCTACACCTTC	CASSSSRTVQTFKYGYTF	TRBJ1-2	-	few	TRBV28